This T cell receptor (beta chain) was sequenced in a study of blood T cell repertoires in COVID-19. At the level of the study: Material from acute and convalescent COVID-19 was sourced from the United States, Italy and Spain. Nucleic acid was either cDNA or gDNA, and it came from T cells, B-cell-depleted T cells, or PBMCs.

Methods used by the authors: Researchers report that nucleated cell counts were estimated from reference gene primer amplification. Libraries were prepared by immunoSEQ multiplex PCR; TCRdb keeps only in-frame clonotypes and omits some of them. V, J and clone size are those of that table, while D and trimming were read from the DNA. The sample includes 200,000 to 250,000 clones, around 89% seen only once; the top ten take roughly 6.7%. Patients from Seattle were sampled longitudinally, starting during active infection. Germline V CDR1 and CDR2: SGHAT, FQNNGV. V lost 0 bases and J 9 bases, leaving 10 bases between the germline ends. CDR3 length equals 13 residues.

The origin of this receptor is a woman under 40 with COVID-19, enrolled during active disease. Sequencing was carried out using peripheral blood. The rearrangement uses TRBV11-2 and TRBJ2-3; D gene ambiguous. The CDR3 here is CASSLDRFATQYF. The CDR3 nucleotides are TGTGCCAGCAGCTTAGATCGGTTTGCCACGCAGTATTTT.